A single sample gave rise to the 28 T cell receptor beta chains below, sequenced in a study of spatial heterogeneity in lung cancer. Time point given: sample taken at primary tumor resection. Whole RNA, isolated from tumor, nontumor lung or frozen PBMC, was sequenced without prior sorting. One entry per CDR3 protein, called by TCRdb with MiXCR from the 5' RACE reads. The profile shows roughly 4,500 distinct CDR3 sequences, roughly 23% of them singletons. Source: normal lung tissue next to the tumor, taken at surgery. The receptors shown here come from a female donor with early-stage non-small cell lung cancer.

This clonotype is judged medium-sized. In DNA form, the CDR3 reads TGTGCCAGCAGGAAGACTAGCGGGGAGACCTACGAGCAGTACTTC. Amino acid sequence: CASRKTSGETYEQYF. The V call is TRBV6-2 or TRBV6-3, the J call TRBJ2-7; 11 bases fit TRBD2. The CDR3 extends over 15 amino acids. The V gene end was trimmed by 6 bases and the J gene end by 2 bases; junction bases not matched to a gene: 6. In germline, CDR1 is MNHEY, CDR2 SVGEGT.

This clonotype is medium-sized. J is TRBJ2-1 and V is TRBV20-1, with 10 nucleotides matching TRBD2. There are 13 residues in the CDR3. V trimming: 5 bases; J trimming: 5 bases; junction bases outside the gene matches: 3. Per germline, CDR1 DFQATT and CDR2 SNEGSKA (reference sequence). The DNA for the CDR3 is TGCAGTGCTTCTAGCGGGAGCGACAATGAGCAGTTCTTC. It yields the protein CSASSGSDNEQFF.

This clonotype rates as medium-sized. V gene TRBV6-2 or TRBV6-3 combines with J gene TRBJ2-7; possibly TRBD2 for D (6 bases). Trimming stripped 5 bases from V and 5 bases from J, with 13 bases between. This CDR3 region has 13 residues. The V gene's germline CDR1 is MNHEY and CDR2 SVGEGT. The CDR3 spells CASSRPGLNEQYF. The CDR3 nucleotides are TGTGCCAGCAGTCGCCCCGGACTAAACGAGCAGTACTTC.

This clonotype was picked up many times. The rearrangement joins TRBV7-2 to TRBJ2-5; 10 bases fit TRBD2. This CDR3 has 15 amino acids. The V gene's germline CDR1 is SGHTA and CDR2 FQGNSA. J was trimmed by 3 bases and V by 5 bases; bases with no gene match: 6. In DNA, the CDR3 is TGTGCCAGCAGCACCTTTAGCGGGGGGAAAGAGACCCAGTACTTC. Its protein product is CASSTFSGGKETQYF.

In its sample, this clonotype is medium-sized (0.01 to 0.1%). This chain uses TRBV6-2 or TRBV6-3 with TRBJ2-2, with 8 bases that match TRBD1. The germline V gene has CDR1 MNHEY and CDR2 SVGEGT. CDR3 length: 15 amino acids. The trim removed 4 bases at V and 4 bases at J, leaving 5 bases unmatched. The CDR3 is CASSSTGGGTGELFF. The DNA for the CDR3 is TGTGCCAGCAGTTCAACAGGGGGAGGCACCGGGGAGCTGTTTTTT.

By its share, this clonotype is medium-sized. J is TRBJ2-1 and V is TRBV10-3; 11 bases line up with TRBD2. Trimming at V came to 3 bases and at J to 10 bases, leaving 11 bases not matched to a gene. Germline lookup yields CDR1 ENHRY and CDR2 SYGVKD. The CDR3 length is 16 residues. CDR3 loop: CAISELTSGSRSEQFF. DNA for the CDR3: TGTGCCATCAGTGAACTCACTAGCGGGAGTAGATCCGAGCAGTTCTTC.

This clonotype is termed medium-sized. This chain joins TRBV28 and TRBJ2-1; 12 positions agree with TRBD2. Germline loops: CDR1 MDHEN, CDR2 SYDVKM. V gave up 4 bases and J gave up 5 bases; unmatched junction bases: 12. The CDR3 is made up of 18 amino acids. In DNA, the CDR3 is TGTGCCAGCAGTTCCTTACTCGGACTAGCGGGACTTGACAATGAGCAGTTCTTC. Protein sequence: CASSSLLGLAGLDNEQFF. The full variable domain, with the rest looked up from reference TRBV28 and TRBJ2-1, is DVKVTQSSRYLVKRTGEKVFLECVQDMDHENMFWYRQDPGLGLRLIYFSYDVKMKEKGDIPEGYSVSREKKERFSLILESASTNQTSMYLCASSSLLGLAGLDNEQFFGPGTRLTVL.

Relative to its sample, this clonotype is medium-sized (0.01 to 0.1%). The chain joins TRBV7-9 to TRBJ1-1; the D gene is possibly TRBD1 (6 bases). From germline, CDR1 is SEHNR and CDR2 FQNEAQ (reference sequence). V shed 5 bases and J shed 4 bases, with 17 bases lying between them. The CDR3 covers 15 residues. The CDR3 DNA is TGTGCCAGCAGCCCCCCCGGGGGCAGGGGCACTGAAGCTTTCTTT. As protein: CASSPPGGRGTEAFF.

Judged by abundance, this clonotype is medium-sized. The chain employs TRBV6-5 and TRBJ2-5; 7 bases align to TRBD2. The CDR3 has 15 amino acids. The trim removed 6 bases at V and 0 bases at J, leaving 7 bases unmatched. The germline V gene encodes CDR1 MNHEY and CDR2 SVGAGI. CDR3 sequence: CASRPRDYNQETQYF. CDR3 DNA sequence: TGTGCCAGCAGGCCCCGGGACTACAACCAAGAGACCCAGTACTTC.

This clonotype was seen repeatedly, ten times or more. The rearrangement links TRBV20-1 to TRBJ2-1; the D gene is possibly TRBD2 (6 bases). Trimming removed 5 bases from V and 9 bases from J, with 32 bases in between. The CDR3 totals 18 residues. CDR1 is DFQATT, CDR2 SNEGSKA, per germline (reference sequence). For the CDR3, the DNA is TGCAGTGCTTTCCCTCTTTCGGTAGCGGTCTTACACTCGGGTGAGCAGTTCTTC. This gives the protein CSAFPLSVAVLHSGEQFF.

This clonotype has more than one count but fewer than ten. J is TRBJ2-3 and V is TRBV6-4, with TRBD1 matching 9 bases. The CDR3 runs 14 residues. The V segment lost 4 bases and the J segment 2 bases; nucleotides outside the gene matches: 1. Germline values: CDR1 MRHNA, CDR2 SNTAGT. The CDR3 loop is CASSGTGDTDTQYF. CDR3 in DNA: TGTGCCAGCAGTGGGACAGGGGACACAGATACGCAGTATTTT.

V is TRBV28 and J is TRBJ2-2; either TRBD1 or TRBD2 may supply D (6 bases each). The CDR3 has 15 residues. V was trimmed by 6 bases and J by 1 base, leaving 12 bases between them. Per the germline V gene, CDR1 is MDHEN and CDR2 is SYDVKM. In DNA form, the CDR3 reads TGTGCCAGCAGCGGGGGACACCTGAACACCGGGGAGCTGTTTTTT. Amino acid sequence: CASSGGHLNTGELFF.

This clonotype was recorded at least ten times. V gene TRBV7-2 combines with J gene TRBJ1-1; 10 positions agree with TRBD1. The CDR3 consists of 18 residues. Germline-derived CDR1 and CDR2 are SGHTA and FQGNSA. V was pared by 1 base and J by 2 bases, with 10 bases of the junction left unmatched. As DNA, the CDR3 is TGTGCCAGCAGCTTAGTAGTCCCGGGACAGGGGACAAACACTGAAGCTTTCTTT. As protein: CASSLVVPGQGTNTEAFF. Based on the CDR3 plus reference TRBV7-2 and TRBJ1-1, the full variable domain is GAGVSQSPSNKVTEKGKDVELRCDPISGHTALYWYRQSLGQGLEFLIYFQGNSAPDKSGLPSDRFSAERTGGSVSTLTIQRTQQEDSAVYLCASSLVVPGQGTNTEAFFGQGTRLTVV.

By proportion, this clonotype is medium-sized (0.01 to 0.1%). The genes are TRBV7-7 and TRBJ1-1; 10 bases align to TRBD1. There are 15 residues in the CDR3. V was clipped by 0 bases and J by 6 bases; unmatched bases: 4. Germline assignment: CDR1 SSHAT and CDR2 FNYEAQ (reference sequence). CDR3: CASSLAGQGISEAFF. The CDR3 coding sequence is TGTGCCAGCAGCTTAGCGGGACAGGGGATTTCTGAAGCTTTCTTT. Looking up the rest from reference TRBV7-7 and TRBJ1-1 gives the full variable domain: GAGVSQSPRYKVTKRGQDVTLRCDPISSHATLYWYQQALGQGPEFLTYFNYEAQPDKSGLPSDRFSAERPEGSISTLTIQRTEQRDSAMYRCASSLAGQGISEAFFGQGTRLTVV.

This clonotype is deemed medium-sized (0.01 to 0.1%). The chain is built from TRBV14 and TRBJ2-7; D possibly matches TRBD1 or TRBD2 (7 bases each). Deletions cut 3 bases from V and 4 bases from J, with 28 bases between. There are 19 residues in the CDR3. Germline V CDR1 and CDR2: SGHDN, FVKESK. CDR3 amino acids: CASSQGRTGTREIRYEQYF. The CDR3 nucleotides are TGTGCCAGCAGCCAGGGTAGGACAGGCACGCGGGAGATTAGATACGAGCAGTACTTC.

This clonotype was counted many times. V is TRBV19 and J is TRBJ2-3; D remains unclear. V was trimmed by 6 bases and J by 0 bases, leaving 4 bases between them. The CDR3 contains 12 residues. From germline, CDR1 is LNHDA and CDR2 SQIVND (reference sequence). The CDR3: CASSPSTDTQYF. In DNA, the CDR3 is TGTGCCAGTAGCCCGAGCACAGATACGCAGTATTTT.

This clonotype is judged medium-sized (0.01 to 0.1%). The rearrangement uses TRBV29-1 and TRBJ2-3; D is ambiguous. This CDR3 has 14 amino acids. Trimming removed 5 bases at V and 1 base at J, with 13 bases between. Germline assignment: CDR1 SQVTM and CDR2 ANQGSEA. Here the CDR3 DNA reads TGCAGCGTTCTTTTTGGAGTCGGCACAGATACGCAGTATTTT. Protein product: CSVLFGVGTDTQYF.

In DNA, the CDR3 is TGCGCCAGCAGCTTCGAAAGGGGGTTTACGCCAGATACGCAGTATTTT. Translated: CASSFERGFTPDTQYF. The rearrangement links TRBV5-1 to TRBJ2-3; a weak D match, TRBD1 (6 bases). The CDR3 totals 16 residues. Germline CDR1 SGHRS, CDR2 YFSETQ. V shed 2 bases and J shed 4 bases, with 17 bases lying between them.

This clonotype is judged medium-sized. This sequence joins TRBV6-1 and TRBJ2-2; 10 positions match TRBD2. With V trimmed by 4 bases and J by 5 bases, 7 bases remained unmatched. Germline CDR1 is MNHNS and CDR2 is SASEGT. The CDR3 runs 16 residues. CDR3 in DNA: TGTGCCAGCAGTGTGAAGCGGGGGGGCCCTACCGGGGAGCTGTTTTTT. Its translation: CASSVKRGGPTGELFF.

This chain uses TRBV6-6 with TRBJ2-3; TRBD2 matches at 11 bases. Germline CDR1 is MNHNY and CDR2 is SVGAGI (reference sequence). The length of the CDR3 is 15 residues. V shed 6 bases, J shed 1 base, and the junction held 3 bases outside the gene matches. The CDR3 is CASRKTSGGTDTQYF. CDR3 nucleotides: TGTGCCAGCAGGAAGACTAGCGGGGGCACAGATACGCAGTATTTT.

This clonotype is judged medium-sized (0.01 to 0.1%). This chain uses TRBV5-6 with TRBJ2-2; 10 bases map to TRBD1. The trim removed 5 bases at V and 5 bases at J, leaving 9 bases unmatched. The CDR3 sequence is 16 residues long. Looked up from germline, CDR1 is SGHDT and CDR2 is YYEEEE. CDR3 sequence reads: CASRPDRGPETGELFF. The CDR3 DNA is TGTGCCAGCAGACCCGACAGGGGGCCTGAAACCGGGGAGCTGTTTTTT. Looking up the rest from reference TRBV5-6 and TRBJ2-2 gives the full variable domain: DAGVTQSPTHLIKTRGQQVTLRCSPKSGHDTVSWYQQALGQGPQFIFQYYEEEERQRGNFPDRFSGHQFPNYSSELNVNALLLGDSALYLCASRPDRGPETGELFFGEGSRLTVL.

This clonotype counts as medium-sized (0.01 to 0.1%). The rearrangement uses TRBV14 and TRBJ1-1; D remains ambiguous. Per the germline V gene, CDR1 is SGHDN and CDR2 is FVKESK. V dropped 0 bases and J dropped 3 bases, with 5 bases sitting between them. The CDR3 consists of 13 residues. The CDR3 sequence: CASSQDRDTEAFF. CDR3 DNA sequence: TGTGCCAGCAGCCAAGACCGGGACACTGAAGCTTTCTTT.

This clonotype is medium-sized within its sample. V and J are TRBV29-1 and TRBJ2-1; D is uncertain. V gave up 7 bases and J gave up 1 base, with 8 bases separating them. The CDR3 runs 12 residues. CDR1 SQVTM and CDR2 ANQGSEA come from the germline V gene. The CDR3 region has the DNA TGCAGCGCCAGTGGGTCCTACAATGAGCAGTTCTTC. Its protein product is CSASGSYNEQFF.

This clonotype was seen at least ten times. V and J are TRBV28 and TRBJ1-5; D unresolved. V dropped 1 base and J dropped 3 bases, with 13 bases sitting between them. The germline V gene has CDR1 MDHEN and CDR2 SYDVKM. The CDR3 spans 16 residues. The CDR3 DNA follows: TGTGCCAGCAGTTTATCTTCGACGAGGATCAATCAGCCCCAGCATTTT. Translation gives CASSLSSTRINQPQHF.

By its share, this clonotype is medium-sized (0.01 to 0.1%). The chain combines TRBV6-2 or TRBV6-3 with TRBJ2-7; 8 nucleotides line up with TRBD1. Trimming took 10 bases from V and 0 from J; bases not matched to a gene: 5. CDR3 length equals 13 residues. The germline CDR1 and CDR2 sequences are MNHEY and SVGEGT. The CDR3 coding sequence is TGTGCCACCGGGGACAGGAGCTCCTACGAGCAGTACTTC. Its protein product is CATGDRSSYEQYF.

In this sample, this clonotype turned up many times. CDR3 sequence: CAWSVAGVLFF. CDR3 sequence (DNA): TGTGCCTGGAGTGTCGCGGGGGTGCTGTTTTTT. This rearrangement joins TRBV30 to TRBJ1-4; a weak D match, TRBD1 (5 bases). V was cut by 0 bases and J by 14 bases, with 10 bases left in between. The CDR3 covers 11 residues. The V gene's germline CDR1 is GTSNPN and CDR2 SVGIG (reference sequence).

This clonotype has a handful of counts. The chain combines TRBV5-1 with TRBJ2-1, with D hard to call. The CDR3 is made up of 15 amino acids. CDR1 is SGHRS and CDR2 is YFSETQ in the germline V gene. V dropped 3 bases and J dropped 0 bases, with 10 bases sitting between them. The CDR3 region is CASSSPGSSYNEQFF. CDR3 sequence (DNA): TGCGCCAGCAGCTCCCCCGGTAGCTCCTACAATGAGCAGTTCTTC.

This clonotype is termed medium-sized. The gene calls are TRBV11-2 and TRBJ2-2; a possible D gene is TRBD2 (6 bases). Trimming shortened V by 8 bases and J by 0 bases, and 22 bases separated the two germline ends. The CDR3 consists of 18 residues. Germline V lookup: CDR1 SGHAT, CDR2 FQNNGV. The CDR3 DNA reads as TGTGCCAGCTTTGCCATAAAGCGGGCGAGTTCGAACACCGGGGAGCTGTTTTTT. This sequence encodes CASFAIKRASSNTGELFF.